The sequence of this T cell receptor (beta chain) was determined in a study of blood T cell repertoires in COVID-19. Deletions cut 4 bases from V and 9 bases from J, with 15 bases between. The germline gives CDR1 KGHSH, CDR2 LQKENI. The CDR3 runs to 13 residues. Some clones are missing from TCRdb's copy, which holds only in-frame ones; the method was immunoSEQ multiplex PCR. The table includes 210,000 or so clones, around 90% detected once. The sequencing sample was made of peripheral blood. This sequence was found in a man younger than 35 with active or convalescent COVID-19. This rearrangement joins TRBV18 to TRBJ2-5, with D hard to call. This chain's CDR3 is CASSLEESGSQYF. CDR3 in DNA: TGTGCCAGCTCACTAGAGGAGAGTGGGTCCCAGTACTTC.